This record covers a single T cell receptor (beta chain). CDR3 length: 21 amino acids. V was cut by 6 bases and J by 5 bases, with 36 bases left in between. The data are from a study of human T cells and chemical hapten exposure. Study overall: For sensitization, 2% DPC was applied to an approximately 2 cm by approximately 2 cm patch of upper inner arm skin.

TCRdb reprocessed the RACE reads via MiXCR and lists one record per CDR3 protein. Here the sample spans 100,000 or so distinct CDR3 sequences, 9% to 9.5% being singletons. Time point in this sample: patch test 2, 6 weeks after DPC sensitization. Treatment indicated: therapeutic diphenylcyclopropenone sensitization with weekly scalp DPC. The sample consisted of whole blood, taken in connection with sensitization to the hapten diphenylcyclopropenone (DPC). V and J are TRBV12-3 or TRBV12-4 and TRBJ2-3; D is possibly TRBD1 (7 bases). This clonotype was obtained from a woman aged 40 to 50 with alopecia areata. Some clones in this sample may be carry-over from other donors' samples. The CDR3 nucleotides are TGTGCCAGCAGCCCCGCAGGGGGGACCCACACCTCCAGATTATTCTTAGATACGCAGTATTTT. As protein: CASSPAGGTHTSRLFLDTQYF.